This T cell receptor beta chain was captured in a study of response to subunit inactivated influenza vaccine. Study results and limitations: Seasonal influenza vaccination, on each occasion, was suggested by the authors to recruit few new T cells.

TCRdb processed the RT-PCR reads anew with MiXCR; each CDR3 protein has one entry. The top ten hold 9.5% to 13% of the sample, which has approximately 680,000 distinct CDR3 sequences, about a sixth seen once. CDR3 size: 14 residues. The V end lost 2 bases, the J end lost 3 bases, and 10 bases lay between the germline ends. Per the germline V gene, CDR1 is WNHNN and CDR2 is SYGVQD (reference sequence). On this clonotype itself: As yet, its antigen is unknown.

The TCR comes from a man in his fifties who received an inactivated influenza vaccine. Specimen: PBMCs from blood, collected 12 days after vaccination. J is TRBJ1-1 and V is TRBV10-1; the D is unclear. The chain's CDR3 is CASSEGQEYTEAFF. Here the CDR3 DNA reads TGCGCCAGCAGTGAGGGTCAGGAGTACACTGAAGCTTTCTTT.